The rows below give T cell receptor beta chains drawn from one sample of a study of blood T cell repertoires in COVID-19. Data came from immunoSEQ multiplex PCR; TCRdb stores just in-frame clones and leaves some out. The data hold 200,000 to 250,000 clones, with 75% to 85% observed a single time. Sample: peripheral blood. The receptors were gathered from a woman aged 30 to 39 with COVID-19, enrolled during active disease. Both conserved end residues are part of each CDR3. Fields, in order: CDR3 length, V gene, D gene, J gene, clone size, CDR3 protein, CDR3 DNA. A D gene is named only where the DNA matches it firmly. Expanded clones get a size class; other rows say once, few or many, or leave the size out.

cdr3_length: 16; v_call: TRBV6-6; d_call: TRBD2; j_call: TRBJ2-5; clone_size: few; cdr3_aa: CASTRTSANYKETQYF; cdr3_nt: TGTGCCAGCACCCGGACTAGCGCAAACTACAAAGAGACCCAGTACTTC
cdr3_length: 18; v_call: TRBV7-9; d_call: TRBD1; j_call: TRBJ2-2; clone_size: NA; cdr3_aa: CASSLGRDRKMNTGELFF; cdr3_nt: TGTGCCAGCAGCTTAGGCCGGGACAGAAAAATGAACACCGGGGAGCTGTTTTTT
cdr3_length: 13; v_call: TRBV11-2; d_call: NA; j_call: TRBJ2-3; clone_size: NA; cdr3_aa: CASSLDRADTQYF; cdr3_nt: TGTGCCAGCAGCTTAGATAGAGCAGATACGCAGTATTTT
cdr3_length: 14; v_call: TRBV19; d_call: NA; j_call: TRBJ2-1; clone_size: NA; cdr3_aa: CASSVSSSYNEQFF; cdr3_nt: TGTGCCAGTAGTGTGTCTAGTTCCTACAATGAGCAGTTCTTC
cdr3_length: 15; v_call: TRBV7-7; d_call: NA; j_call: TRBJ2-1; clone_size: NA; cdr3_aa: CASSLAGSSYNEQFF; cdr3_nt: TGTGCCAGCAGCTTAGCAGGGAGCTCCTACAATGAGCAGTTCTTC
cdr3_length: 15; v_call: TRBV19; d_call: TRBD1; j_call: TRBJ2-2; clone_size: NA; cdr3_aa: CASQPRQGRIGELFF; cdr3_nt: TGTGCCAGCCAACCCAGACAGGGTAGGATCGGGGAGCTGTTTTTT
cdr3_length: 14; v_call: TRBV7-9; d_call: NA; j_call: TRBJ2-7; clone_size: NA; cdr3_aa: CASSPPTISNEQYF; cdr3_nt: TGTGCCAGCAGCCCCCCGACTATCAGCAACGAGCAGTACTTC
cdr3_length: 16; v_call: TRBV7-6; d_call: TRBD1; j_call: TRBJ2-5; clone_size: NA; cdr3_aa: CASSPVRTGSGETQYF; cdr3_nt: TGTGCCAGCAGCCCCGTCCGGACAGGGTCCGGGGAGACCCAGTACTTC
cdr3_length: 15; v_call: TRBV7-2; d_call: NA; j_call: TRBJ2-3; clone_size: NA; cdr3_aa: CASSLASTSRGTQYF; cdr3_nt: TGTGCCAGCAGCTTAGCTTCTACTAGTCGTGGTACGCAGTATTTT
cdr3_length: 13; v_call: TRBV4-3; d_call: TRBD1; j_call: TRBJ1-1; clone_size: NA; cdr3_aa: CASSQTGAPEAFF; cdr3_nt: TGCGCCAGCAGCCAAACAGGGGCCCCTGAAGCTTTCTTT
cdr3_length: 15; v_call: TRBV18; d_call: TRBD1; j_call: TRBJ1-2; clone_size: few; cdr3_aa: CASSQRTGTNYGYTF; cdr3_nt: TGTGCCAGCTCACAAAGGACAGGGACAAACTATGGCTACACCTTC
cdr3_length: 15; v_call: TRBV4-3; d_call: TRBD2; j_call: TRBJ2-3; clone_size: NA; cdr3_aa: CASSQGLAVTDTQYF; cdr3_nt: TGCGCCAGCAGCCAAGGACTAGCGGTTACAGATACGCAGTATTTT
cdr3_length: 14; v_call: TRBV6-5; d_call: NA; j_call: TRBJ1-1; clone_size: NA; cdr3_aa: CASSYGGENTEAFF; cdr3_nt: TGTGCCAGCAGTTACGGAGGGGAGAACACTGAAGCTTTCTTT
cdr3_length: 11; v_call: TRBV28; d_call: NA; j_call: TRBJ1-1; clone_size: NA; cdr3_aa: CASSFGIEAFF; cdr3_nt: TGTGCCAGCAGTTTTGGCATTGAAGCTTTCTTT
cdr3_length: 16; v_call: TRBV19; d_call: TRBD1; j_call: TRBJ1-1; clone_size: NA; cdr3_aa: CASSIAPDRVGTEAFF; cdr3_nt: TGTGCCAGTAGTATAGCTCCGGACAGGGTTGGTACTGAAGCTTTCTTT
cdr3_length: 13; v_call: TRBV19; d_call: TRBD1; j_call: TRBJ1-6; clone_size: NA; cdr3_aa: CASSDRGNSPLHF; cdr3_nt: TGTGCCAGTTCCGACAGGGGTAATTCACCCCTCCACTTT
cdr3_length: 12; v_call: TRBV7-9; d_call: NA; j_call: TRBJ2-3; clone_size: NA; cdr3_aa: CASSFIPDTQYF; cdr3_nt: TGTGCCAGCAGCTTTATCCCAGATACGCAGTATTTT
cdr3_length: 19; v_call: TRBV19; d_call: TRBD2; j_call: TRBJ2-1; clone_size: NA; cdr3_aa: CASSTRGTSGRVGYNEQFF; cdr3_nt: TGTGCCAGTAGTACCCGGGGGACTAGCGGGAGGGTGGGGTACAATGAGCAGTTCTTC
cdr3_length: 14; v_call: TRBV2; d_call: NA; j_call: TRBJ2-3; clone_size: NA; cdr3_aa: CASSDQGGGDTQYF; cdr3_nt: TGTGCCAGCAGTGACCAGGGGGGCGGGGATACGCAGTATTTT
cdr3_length: 13; v_call: TRBV19; d_call: NA; j_call: TRBJ2-3; clone_size: NA; cdr3_aa: CASSKSRTDTQYF; cdr3_nt: TGTGCCAGTAGTAAGTCTAGAACAGATACGCAGTATTTT
cdr3_length: 17; v_call: TRBV7-2; d_call: TRBD2; j_call: TRBJ2-7; clone_size: NA; cdr3_aa: CASSFAPGLGSPGEQYF; cdr3_nt: TGTGCCAGCAGCTTCGCCCCGGGACTAGGGAGCCCTGGCGAGCAGTACTTC
cdr3_length: 12; v_call: TRBV5-1; d_call: NA; j_call: TRBJ2-3; clone_size: NA; cdr3_aa: CASSQGGDTQYF; cdr3_nt: TGCGCCAGCAGTCAGGGGGGAGATACGCAGTATTTT
cdr3_length: 19; v_call: TRBV21-1; d_call: NA; j_call: TRBJ2-3; clone_size: NA; cdr3_aa: CASSKKAGSSPPMIDTQYF; cdr3_nt: TGTGCCAGCAGCAAAAAGGCGGGCAGCTCGCCTCCGATGATAGATACGCAGTATTTT
cdr3_length: 13; v_call: TRBV27; d_call: TRBD2; j_call: TRBJ2-1; clone_size: NA; cdr3_aa: CASLIAGGNEQFF; cdr3_nt: TGTGCCAGCTTGATAGCGGGGGGCAATGAGCAGTTCTTC
cdr3_length: 14; v_call: TRBV28; d_call: NA; j_call: TRBJ2-2; clone_size: once; cdr3_aa: CAREPSANTGELFF; cdr3_nt: TGTGCCAGAGAGCCCTCTGCGAACACCGGGGAGCTGTTTTTT
cdr3_length: 15; v_call: TRBV30; d_call: TRBD1; j_call: TRBJ1-3; clone_size: NA; cdr3_aa: CAWSPPGGPRNTIYF; cdr3_nt: TGTGCCTGGAGTCCCCCAGGGGGCCCAAGAAACACCATATATTTT
cdr3_length: 14; v_call: TRBV9; d_call: NA; j_call: TRBJ1-6; clone_size: few; cdr3_aa: CASSVGQYNSPLHF; cdr3_nt: TGTGCCAGCAGCGTCGGACAGTATAATTCACCCCTCCACTTT
cdr3_length: 16; v_call: TRBV4-2; d_call: TRBD2; j_call: TRBJ2-5; clone_size: NA; cdr3_aa: CASSQVLAGRQETQYF; cdr3_nt: TGTGCCAGCAGCCAGGTACTAGCGGGACGACAAGAGACCCAGTACTTC
cdr3_length: 14; v_call: TRBV28; d_call: NA; j_call: TRBJ2-2; clone_size: NA; cdr3_aa: CASSSTGLTGELFF; cdr3_nt: TGTGCCAGCAGCAGTACAGGGCTCACCGGGGAGCTGTTTTTT
cdr3_length: 12; v_call: TRBV7-2; d_call: NA; j_call: TRBJ2-5; clone_size: NA; cdr3_aa: CASSLDSQTQYF; cdr3_nt: TGTGCCAGCAGCTTGGACAGCCAGACCCAGTACTTC
cdr3_length: 14; v_call: TRBV13; d_call: TRBD1; j_call: TRBJ1-2; clone_size: NA; cdr3_aa: CASSLGRTGDHSTF; cdr3_nt: TGTGCCAGCAGCTTAGGCCGGACAGGGGACCATTCTACCTTC
cdr3_length: 16; v_call: TRBV4-2; d_call: TRBD2; j_call: TRBJ2-3; clone_size: NA; cdr3_aa: CASTVDSGSFIDTQYF; cdr3_nt: TGTGCCAGCACCGTCGATAGCGGGAGTTTCATAGATACGCAGTATTTT
cdr3_length: 16; v_call: TRBV5-1; d_call: NA; j_call: TRBJ1-3; clone_size: NA; cdr3_aa: CASSLGQKPSGNTIYF; cdr3_nt: TGCGCCAGCAGCTTGGGACAAAAGCCCTCTGGAAACACCATATATTTT
cdr3_length: 17; v_call: TRBV9; d_call: TRBD2; j_call: TRBJ2-1; clone_size: NA; cdr3_aa: CASSDFLAGGAYNEQFF; cdr3_nt: TGTGCCAGCAGCGACTTTCTAGCGGGGGGCGCCTACAATGAGCAGTTCTTC
cdr3_length: 17; v_call: TRBV7-6; d_call: TRBD1; j_call: TRBJ1-3; clone_size: NA; cdr3_aa: CASSPNPGTVSGNTIYF; cdr3_nt: TGTGCCAGCAGTCCAAATCCCGGGACAGTCTCTGGAAACACCATATATTTT
cdr3_length: 15; v_call: TRBV9; d_call: NA; j_call: TRBJ2-3; clone_size: NA; cdr3_aa: CASSVGPGVEDTQYF; cdr3_nt: TGTGCCAGCAGCGTAGGTCCCGGAGTGGAAGATACGCAGTATTTT
cdr3_length: 15; v_call: TRBV6-5; d_call: NA; j_call: TRBJ1-2; clone_size: NA; cdr3_aa: CASSPMTGIDYGYTF; cdr3_nt: TGTGCCAGCAGTCCTATGACAGGAATCGACTATGGCTACACCTTC
cdr3_length: 13; v_call: TRBV15; d_call: NA; j_call: TRBJ1-4; clone_size: NA; cdr3_aa: CATSSQGDEKLFF; cdr3_nt: TGTGCCACCAGCAGCCAAGGGGATGAAAAACTGTTTTTT
cdr3_length: 15; v_call: TRBV9; d_call: TRBD2; j_call: TRBJ2-1; clone_size: NA; cdr3_aa: CASSVSGRGYNEQFF; cdr3_nt: TGTGCCAGCAGCGTTAGCGGGAGGGGATACAATGAGCAGTTCTTC
cdr3_length: 14; v_call: TRBV6-2/TRBV6-3; d_call: TRBD2; j_call: TRBJ2-2; clone_size: NA; cdr3_aa: CASSYAGEAGELFF; cdr3_nt: TGTGCCAGCAGTTATGCGGGAGAGGCCGGGGAGCTGTTTTTT